The present T cell receptor (beta chain) was sequenced within a study of cytomegalovirus exposure and HLA in healthy donors. Study-wide points: Earlier analysis yielded a pattern in which most TCR beta V segments were productive about 90% or about 30% of the time. What a later analysis reportedly showed was that an Asian-associated ancestry cluster had fewer N-insertions than the approximately 670-donor mean.

Turning to this clone: Its antigen is still unknown. At one end, the junction sequence differs from germline, possibly due to a read error.

This CDR3 has 15 residues. CDR1 is LNHDA, CDR2 SQIVND, per germline (reference sequence). Vbeta (60) and Jbeta (13) primers were used in the PCR. In the authors' workflow: Later reanalysis found about 78 million unique TCR beta chains, about 11 million of them shared. Some clones are missing from TCRdb's copy, which holds only in-frame ones; the method was immunoSEQ multiplex PCR. Clone size and the V and J calls come from that table; the DNA yielded D and trimming. This sample has 110,000 to 150,000 clones; more than 60% occur once, and the top ten carry less than 3%. Sample: PBMCs. The sequence derives from a male donor in good health and CMV-seronegative. This sequence joins TRBV19 and TRBJ1-4; 7 bases fit TRBD1. For the CDR3, the DNA is TGTCCCAGTAACTACCCGGGACAGAGAAATGAAAAACTGTTTTTT. Translation gives CPSNYPGQRNEKLFF. The entire variable domain, with the rest obtained from reference TRBV19 and TRBJ1-4, is as follows: DGGITQSPKYLFRKEGQNVTLSCEQNLNHDAMYWYRQDPGQGLRLIYYSQIVNDFQKGDIAEGYSVSREKKESFPLTVTSAQKNPTAFYLCPSNYPGQRNEKLFFGSGTQLSVL.